The subject of this entry is one TCR beta chain. Its specificity is unknown. These data belong to a study of cytomegalovirus exposure and HLA in healthy donors. About the research overall: The approximately 710 first-cohort repertoires and the approximately 130 validation repertoires shared the same platform, a later analysis reported. Study-wide findings and caveats: In vitro assays verified that a few CMV-associated chains recognized CMV antigens specifically. The classifier reportedly diagnosed cytomegalovirus status with high specificity and sensitivity. There were about 160 TCR beta chains listed as cytomegalovirus-associated.

The assay was immunoSEQ multiplex PCR, and TCRdb's table has in-frame clones only and misses some. The data contain approximately 220,000 clones, over 80% of them singletons. Material: PBMCs. The clonotype originates from a woman under 40 in good health and CMV-seropositive.

The CDR3: CASSRNTEAFF. The CDR3 DNA reads TGTGCCAGTAGCCGTAACACTGAAGCTTTCTTT. This chain uses TRBV19 with TRBJ1-1; D is unclear. The ends were cut back, 6 bases at V and 2 bases at J, with 4 bases in the middle. Germline values: CDR1 LNHDA, CDR2 SQIVND (reference sequence). This CDR3 spans 11 amino acids.